The next 5 T cell receptor beta chains were all read from a single sample in a study of T-cell reconstitution after alpha-beta-depleted transplantation in children. Preparation of the TCRbeta library was carried out with unique molecular identifiers. TCRdb recomputed calls from the PCR reads with MiXCR, one row per CDR3 protein. The repertoire holds approximately 640,000 distinct CDR3 sequences, with about 15% as singletons. The sequencing here drew on PBMCs from the stem cell graft donor, taken from the stem cell graft. Receptor source: a human donor who donated a stem cell graft to a child with acute myeloid leukemia.

The table lists this clonotype with many counts. The chain combines TRBV29-1 with TRBJ2-3, with a possible D match to TRBD1 (5 bases). The CDR3 runs 13 residues. Trimming cost V 7 bases and J 4 bases, with 15 bases left between them. Germline V CDR1 and CDR2: SQVTM, ANQGSEA. Here the CDR3 DNA reads TGCAGCGCCCAAGTAGACAGCGCAGATACGCAGTATTTT. This gives the protein CSAQVDSADTQYF.

In its sample, this clonotype was seen a few times. This chain uses TRBV27 with TRBJ2-3; D may be TRBD2 (7 bases). The CDR3 runs 18 residues. The V end lost 10 bases, the J end lost 7 bases, and 33 bases lay between the germline ends. CDR1 is MNHEY and CDR2 is SMNVEV in the germline V gene (reference sequence). Written as DNA, the CDR3 is TGTGCCACCGAAACACTGGACAGCCCTTCACGCGGGGGAAATACGCAGTATTTT. Translation: CATETLDSPSRGGNTQYF.

This clonotype has at least ten counts. The rearrangement joins TRBV20-1 to TRBJ1-2; tentative D call: TRBD1 (5 bases). Germline loops: CDR1 DFQATT, CDR2 SNEGSKA (reference sequence). The V end was cut by 2 bases, the J end by 5 bases, with 18 bases between. This CDR3 has 15 residues. The DNA of the CDR3 is TGCAGTGCTAGACAACAGGCGGTGTTATATTATGGCTACACCTTC. Translation gives CSARQQAVLYYGYTF.

The V call is TRBV20-1, the J call TRBJ1-2, with TRBD1 as a possible D gene (6 bases). V lost 2 bases and J 2 bases, leaving 18 bases between the germline ends. The germline gives CDR1 DFQATT, CDR2 SNEGSKA (reference sequence). This CDR3 has 16 residues. Here the CDR3 DNA reads TGCAGTGCTAGACCTCAGGACCGCGACAGGAACTATGGCTACACCTTC. Protein product: CSARPQDRDRNYGYTF.

The CDR3 sequence: CASSPTGRADTQYF. The CDR3 region has the DNA TGTGCCAGCAGTCCGACAGGTCGCGCGGATACGCAGTATTTT. The V gene is TRBV28, the J gene TRBJ2-3; TRBD1 might be the D (6 bases). From germline, CDR1 is MDHEN and CDR2 SYDVKM. V lost 5 bases, J lost 6 bases, and 15 bases lay in between. This CDR3 comprises 14 residues.